Sequencing of this T cell receptor beta chain was carried out in a study of cytomegalovirus exposure and HLA in healthy donors. General study findings and limits: Researchers reported from a later analysis that most CMV-associated TCR beta chains appeared HLA-restricted. TCR beta V- and J-gene trimming was later associated with a missense DCLRE1C variant.

The PCR contained 60 Vbeta and 13 Jbeta primers. Original methodology: Roughly 9.9 million shared chains were among the approximately 87 million unique TCR beta chains that a later analysis counted. TCRdb's copy holds only in-frame clones and misses some; the assay was immunoSEQ multiplex PCR. V and J calls and clone size follow that table, whereas D and trimming were derived from the DNA. The sample yields 95,000 to 150,000 clones, about 75% seen once. As regards this clone: What it binds is not known. Other DNA sequences in the sample encode the same CDR3.

V was cut by 3 bases and J by 4 bases, with 3 bases left in between. Germline loops: CDR1 SEHNR, CDR2 FQNEAQ (reference sequence). The CDR3 sequence is 11 residues long. The receptor was derived from a man aged 55 to 69 in good health and CMV-seropositive. The material sequenced was PBMCs. J is TRBJ1-1 and V is TRBV7-9; D remains unclear. The CDR3 DNA reads TGTGCCAGCAGCTTCGTCACTGAAGCTTTCTTT. It is translated as CASSFVTEAFF.